Each of the 7 T cell receptor beta chains below was sequenced from the same sample in a study of blood T cell repertoires in COVID-19. Only in-frame clones appear in the TCRdb table, and some are missing; sequencing was by immunoSEQ multiplex PCR. In the table there are 70,000 to 95,000 clones, 80% to 90% of which are singletons. The material sequenced was peripheral blood. The receptors were gathered from a man in his fifties or sixties with active COVID-19.

V gene TRBV18 combines with J gene TRBJ1-4; D is perhaps TRBD1 (5 bases). The CDR3 spans 15 residues. Between the trimmed V and J ends, which lost 3 bases and 0 bases, there was a span of 8 bases. CDR1 and CDR2 from the germline V gene are KGHSH and LQKENI. The CDR3 nucleotides are TGTGCCAGCTCACCGGGGGGGACAACTAATGAAAAACTGTTTTTT. Protein sequence: CASSPGGTTNEKLFF.

The chain couples TRBV6-5 to TRBJ2-5; 8 nucleotides align to TRBD1. CDR1 is MNHEY and CDR2 is SVGAGI in the germline V gene. The CDR3 runs to 15 residues. V was pared by 6 bases and J by 6 bases, with 12 bases of the junction left unmatched. CDR3: CASRTGQGIRKTQYF. The CDR3, as DNA: TGTGCCAGCAGGACCGGACAGGGTATAAGAAAGACCCAGTACTTC.

V and J are TRBV12-3 or TRBV12-4 and TRBJ1-2, with TRBD1 matching over 7 bases. Trimming at V came to 5 bases and at J to 8 bases, leaving 5 bases not matched to a gene. The CDR3 has 12 amino acids. CDR3 sequence: CASSLGTVGYTF. CDR3 sequence (DNA): TGTGCCAGCAGTCTAGGGACAGTCGGCTACACCTTC.

The gene calls are TRBV6-6 and TRBJ2-7, with 9 bases identical to TRBD2. V shed 0 bases, J shed 4 bases, and the junction held 1 base outside the gene matches. CDR3 length equals 14 residues. Germline CDR1 and CDR2: MNHNY and SVGAGI (reference sequence). The CDR3 here is CASSYSSGRYEQYF. The CDR3 nucleotides read TGTGCCAGCAGTTACTCGAGCGGGAGGTACGAGCAGTACTTC.

This chain links TRBV21-1 with TRBJ1-4. TRBV21-1 is labeled a pseudogene. CDR3 length: 15 residues. Written as DNA, the CDR3 is TGTGCCAGCAGCCCGGCGGGGGGAGCGAGGGAAAAACTGTTTTTT. Protein sequence: CASSPAGGAREKLFF.

The J gene is TRBJ2-7, the V gene TRBV9; TRBD2 agrees at 7 bases. The V gene's germline CDR1 is SGDLS and CDR2 YYNGEE. The CDR3 is 15 residues long. J lost 1 base, V lost 0 bases, and 4 bases had no gene match. As DNA, the CDR3 is TGTGCCAGCAGCGTAGGTGGCGGGGGTTCCTACGAGCAGTACTTC. It yields the protein CASSVGGGGSYEQYF.

This chain uses TRBV9 with TRBJ2-3; 8 bases map to TRBD2. CDR1 is SGDLS and CDR2 is YYNGEE in the germline V gene. J was trimmed by 9 bases and V by 0 bases; bases with no gene match: 9. The CDR3 runs to 15 residues. CDR3 region: CASSVVSGGLSTQYF. DNA for the CDR3: TGTGCCAGCAGCGTAGTGTCGGGGGGGCTATCAACGCAGTATTTT.